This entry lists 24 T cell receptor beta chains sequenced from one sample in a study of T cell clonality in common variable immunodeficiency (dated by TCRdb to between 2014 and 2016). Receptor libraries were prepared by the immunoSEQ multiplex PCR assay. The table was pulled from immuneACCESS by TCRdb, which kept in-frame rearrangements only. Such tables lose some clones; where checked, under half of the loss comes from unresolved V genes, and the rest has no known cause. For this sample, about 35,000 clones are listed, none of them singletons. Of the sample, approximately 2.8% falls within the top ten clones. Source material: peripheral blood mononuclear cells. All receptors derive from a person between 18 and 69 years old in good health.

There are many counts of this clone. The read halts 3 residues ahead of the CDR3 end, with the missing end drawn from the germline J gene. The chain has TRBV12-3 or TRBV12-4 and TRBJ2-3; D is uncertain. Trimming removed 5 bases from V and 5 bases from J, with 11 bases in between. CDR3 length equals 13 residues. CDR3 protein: CASSEFLRDTQYF. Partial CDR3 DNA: TGTGCCAGCAGTGAATTCTTGCGAGATACG.

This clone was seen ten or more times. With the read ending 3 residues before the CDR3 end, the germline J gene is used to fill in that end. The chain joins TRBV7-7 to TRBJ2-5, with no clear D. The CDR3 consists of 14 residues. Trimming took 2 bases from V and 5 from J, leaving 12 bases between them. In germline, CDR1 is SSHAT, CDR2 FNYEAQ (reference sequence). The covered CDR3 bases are TGTGCCAGCAGCTTAACTACCAACGGCGAGACC. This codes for CASSLTTNGET. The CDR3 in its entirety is CASSLTTNGETQYF.

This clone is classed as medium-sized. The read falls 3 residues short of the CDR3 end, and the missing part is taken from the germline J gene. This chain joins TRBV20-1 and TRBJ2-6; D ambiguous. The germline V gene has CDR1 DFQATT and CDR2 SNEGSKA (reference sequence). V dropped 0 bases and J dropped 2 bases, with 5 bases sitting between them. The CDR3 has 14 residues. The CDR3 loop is CSARDFPGANVLTF. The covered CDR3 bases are TGCAGTGCTAGAGACTTTCCTGGGGCCAACGTC.

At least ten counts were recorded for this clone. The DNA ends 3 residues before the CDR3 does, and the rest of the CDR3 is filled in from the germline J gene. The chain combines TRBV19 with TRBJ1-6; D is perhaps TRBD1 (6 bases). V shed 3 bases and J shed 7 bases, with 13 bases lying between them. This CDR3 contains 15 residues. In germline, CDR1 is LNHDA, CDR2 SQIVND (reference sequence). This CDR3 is CASSMFGQRNSPLHF. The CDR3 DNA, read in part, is TGTGCCAGTAGTATGTTTGGACAGAGGAATTCACCC.

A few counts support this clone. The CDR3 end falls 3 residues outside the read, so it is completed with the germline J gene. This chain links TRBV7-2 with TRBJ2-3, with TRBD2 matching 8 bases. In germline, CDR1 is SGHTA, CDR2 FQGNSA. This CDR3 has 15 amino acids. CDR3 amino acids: CASSLVAGGSQPQYF. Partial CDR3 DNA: TGTGCCAGCAGCTTAGTTGCGGGGGGAAGCCAGCCG.

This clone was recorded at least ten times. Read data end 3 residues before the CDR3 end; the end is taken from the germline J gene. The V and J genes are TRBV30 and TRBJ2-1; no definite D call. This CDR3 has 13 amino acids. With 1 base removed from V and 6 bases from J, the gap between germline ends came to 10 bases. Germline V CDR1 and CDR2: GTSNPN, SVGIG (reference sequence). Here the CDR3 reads CAWSDYGGNEQFF. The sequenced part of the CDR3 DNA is TGTGCCTGGAGTGACTACGGTGGCAATGAG.

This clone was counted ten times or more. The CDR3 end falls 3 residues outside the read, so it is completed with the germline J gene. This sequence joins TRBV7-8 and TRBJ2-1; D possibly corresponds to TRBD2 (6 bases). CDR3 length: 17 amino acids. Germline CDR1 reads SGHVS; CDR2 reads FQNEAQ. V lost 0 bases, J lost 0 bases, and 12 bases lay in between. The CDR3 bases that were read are TGTGCCAGCAGCTTAGCCGCACGACTAGACTCCTACAATGAG. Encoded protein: CASSLAARLDSYNE. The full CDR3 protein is CASSLAARLDSYNEQFF.

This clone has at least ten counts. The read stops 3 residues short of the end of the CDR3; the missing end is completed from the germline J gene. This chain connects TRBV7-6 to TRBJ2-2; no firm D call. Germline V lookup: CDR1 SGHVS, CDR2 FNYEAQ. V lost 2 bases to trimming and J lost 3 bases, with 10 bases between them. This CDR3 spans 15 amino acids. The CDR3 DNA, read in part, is TGTGCCAGCAGCTTACGAGACTCTCACACCGGGGAG. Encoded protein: CASSLRDSHTGE. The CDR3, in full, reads CASSLRDSHTGELFF. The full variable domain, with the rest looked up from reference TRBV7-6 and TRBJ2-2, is GAGVSQSPRYKVTKRGQDVALRCDPISGHVSLYWYRQALGQGPEFLTYFNYEAQQDKSGLPNDRFSAERPEGSISTLTIQRTEQRDSAMYRCASSLRDSHTGELFFGEGSRLTVL.

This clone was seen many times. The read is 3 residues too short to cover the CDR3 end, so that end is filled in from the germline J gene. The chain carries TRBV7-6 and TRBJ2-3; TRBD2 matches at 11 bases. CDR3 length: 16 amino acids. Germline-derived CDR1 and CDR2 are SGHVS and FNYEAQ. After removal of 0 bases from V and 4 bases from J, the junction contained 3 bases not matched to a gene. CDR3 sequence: CASSLALAGAADTQYF. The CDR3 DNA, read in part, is TGTGCCAGCAGCTTAGCACTAGCGGGAGCCGCAGATACG.

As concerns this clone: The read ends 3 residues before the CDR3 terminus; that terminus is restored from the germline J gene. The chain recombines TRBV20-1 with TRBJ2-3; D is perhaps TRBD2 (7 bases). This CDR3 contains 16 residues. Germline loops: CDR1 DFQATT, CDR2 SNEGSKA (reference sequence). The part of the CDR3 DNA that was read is TGCAGTGCTAGAGAGGACCTCGCGGGAGCAGGGGAGACG. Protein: CSAREDLAGAGET. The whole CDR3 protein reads CSAREDLAGAGETQYF.

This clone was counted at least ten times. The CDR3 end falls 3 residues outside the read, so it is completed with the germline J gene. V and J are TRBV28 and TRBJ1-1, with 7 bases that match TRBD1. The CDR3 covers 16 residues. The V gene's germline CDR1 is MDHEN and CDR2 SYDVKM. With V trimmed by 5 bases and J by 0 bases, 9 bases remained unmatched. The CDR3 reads CASSPEQGRMNTEAFF. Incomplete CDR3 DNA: TGTGCCAGCAGTCCGGAACAGGGGCGGATGAACACTGAA.

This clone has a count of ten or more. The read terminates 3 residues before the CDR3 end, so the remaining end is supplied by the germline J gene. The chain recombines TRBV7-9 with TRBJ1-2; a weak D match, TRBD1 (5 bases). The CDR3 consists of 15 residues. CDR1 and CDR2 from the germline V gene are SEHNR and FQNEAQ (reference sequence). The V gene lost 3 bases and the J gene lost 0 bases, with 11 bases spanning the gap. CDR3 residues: CASSLIQVANYGYTF. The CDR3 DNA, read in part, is TGTGCCAGCAGCTTGATACAGGTCGCTAACTATGGC.

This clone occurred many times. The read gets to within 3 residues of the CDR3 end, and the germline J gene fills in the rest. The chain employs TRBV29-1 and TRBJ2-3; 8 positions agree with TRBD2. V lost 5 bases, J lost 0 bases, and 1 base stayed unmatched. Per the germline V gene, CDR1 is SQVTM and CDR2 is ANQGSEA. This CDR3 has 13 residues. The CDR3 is CSVPSGSTDTQYF. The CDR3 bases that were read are TGCAGCGTTCCTAGCGGGAGCACAGATACG.

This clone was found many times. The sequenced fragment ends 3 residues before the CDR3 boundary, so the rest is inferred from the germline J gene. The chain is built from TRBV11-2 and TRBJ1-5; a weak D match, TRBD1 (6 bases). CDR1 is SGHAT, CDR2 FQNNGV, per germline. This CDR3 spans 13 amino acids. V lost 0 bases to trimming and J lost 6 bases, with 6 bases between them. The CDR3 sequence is CASSLEGGQPQHF. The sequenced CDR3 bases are TGTGCCAGCAGCTTAGAAGGGGGTCAGCCC.

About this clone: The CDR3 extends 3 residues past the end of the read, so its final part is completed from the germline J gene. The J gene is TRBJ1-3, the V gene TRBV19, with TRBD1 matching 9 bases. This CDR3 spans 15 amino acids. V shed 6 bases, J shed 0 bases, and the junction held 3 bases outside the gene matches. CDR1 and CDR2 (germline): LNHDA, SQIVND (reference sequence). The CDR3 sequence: CASRRDRVSGNTIYF. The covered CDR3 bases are TGTGCCAGTAGACGGGACAGGGTCTCTGGAAACACC.

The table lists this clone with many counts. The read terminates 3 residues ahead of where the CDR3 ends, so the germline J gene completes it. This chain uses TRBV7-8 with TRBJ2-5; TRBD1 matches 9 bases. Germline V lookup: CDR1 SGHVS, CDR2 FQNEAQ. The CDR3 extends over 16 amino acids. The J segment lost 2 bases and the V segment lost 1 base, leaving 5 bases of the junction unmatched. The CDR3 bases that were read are TGTGCCAGCAGCTTAGGGGGGACAGGGCCACAAGAGACC. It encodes CASSLGGTGPQET. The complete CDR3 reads CASSLGGTGPQETQYF.

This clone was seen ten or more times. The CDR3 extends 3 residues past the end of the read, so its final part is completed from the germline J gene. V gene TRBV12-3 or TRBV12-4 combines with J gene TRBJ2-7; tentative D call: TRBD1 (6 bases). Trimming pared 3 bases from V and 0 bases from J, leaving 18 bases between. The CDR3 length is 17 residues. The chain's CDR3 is CASSFKGHSFSSYEQYF. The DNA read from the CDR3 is TGTGCCAGCAGTTTCAAGGGACACTCCTTTAGCTCCTACGAG.

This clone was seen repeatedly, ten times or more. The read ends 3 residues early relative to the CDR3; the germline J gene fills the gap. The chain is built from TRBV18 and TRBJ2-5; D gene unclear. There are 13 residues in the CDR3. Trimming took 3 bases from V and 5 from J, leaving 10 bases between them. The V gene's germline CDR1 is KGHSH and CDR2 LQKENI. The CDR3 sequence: CASSPSLRETQYF. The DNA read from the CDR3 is TGTGCCAGCTCACCCTCGCTCCGGGAGACC.

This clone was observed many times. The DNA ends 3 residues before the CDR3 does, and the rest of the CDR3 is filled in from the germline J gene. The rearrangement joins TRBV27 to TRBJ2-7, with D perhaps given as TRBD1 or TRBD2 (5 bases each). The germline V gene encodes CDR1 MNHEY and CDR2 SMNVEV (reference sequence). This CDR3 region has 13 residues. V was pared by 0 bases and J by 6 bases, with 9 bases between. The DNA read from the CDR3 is TGTGCCAGCAGTTTATCGCAGGGAGCCGAG. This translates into CASSLSQGAE. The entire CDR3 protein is CASSLSQGAEQYF.

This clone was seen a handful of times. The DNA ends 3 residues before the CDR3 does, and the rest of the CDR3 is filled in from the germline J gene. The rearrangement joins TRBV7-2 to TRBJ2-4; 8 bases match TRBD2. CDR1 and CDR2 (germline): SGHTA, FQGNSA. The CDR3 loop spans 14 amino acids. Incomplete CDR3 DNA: TGTGCCAGCAGCCCTCGGGGGGGAGAGTATGGT. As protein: CASSPRGGEYG. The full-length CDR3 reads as CASSPRGGEYGQYF.

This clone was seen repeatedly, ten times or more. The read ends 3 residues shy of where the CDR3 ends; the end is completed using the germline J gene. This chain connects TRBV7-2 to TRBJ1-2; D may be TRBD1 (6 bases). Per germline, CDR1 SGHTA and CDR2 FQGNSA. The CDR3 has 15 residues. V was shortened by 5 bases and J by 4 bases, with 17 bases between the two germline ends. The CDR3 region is CASSPRGGDFYGYTF. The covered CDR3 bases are TGTGCCAGCAGCCCCAGAGGGGGGGACTTCTATGGC.

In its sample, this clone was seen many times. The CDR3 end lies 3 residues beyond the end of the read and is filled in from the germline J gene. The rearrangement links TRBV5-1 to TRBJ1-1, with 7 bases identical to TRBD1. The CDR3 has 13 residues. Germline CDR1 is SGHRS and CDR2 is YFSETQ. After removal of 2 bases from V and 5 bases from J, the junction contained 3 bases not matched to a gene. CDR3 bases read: TGCGCCAGCAGCTTTCAGGGGGGTACTGAA. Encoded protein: CASSFQGGTE. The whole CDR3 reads CASSFQGGTEAFF. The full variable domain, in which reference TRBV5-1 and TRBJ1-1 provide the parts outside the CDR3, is KAGVTQTPRYLIKTRGQQVTLSCSPISGHRSVSWYQQTPGQGLQFLFEYFSETQRNKGNFPGRFSGRQFSNSRSEMNVSTLELGDSALYLCASSFQGGTEAFFGQGTRLTVV.

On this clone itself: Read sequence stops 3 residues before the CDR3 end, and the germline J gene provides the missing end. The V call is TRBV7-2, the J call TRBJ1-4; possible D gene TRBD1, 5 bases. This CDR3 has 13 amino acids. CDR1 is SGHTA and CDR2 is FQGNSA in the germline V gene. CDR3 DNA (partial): TGTGCCAGCAGCTTTGTTGGGGCCAACGTA. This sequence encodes CASSFVGANV. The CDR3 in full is CASSFVGANVLFF.

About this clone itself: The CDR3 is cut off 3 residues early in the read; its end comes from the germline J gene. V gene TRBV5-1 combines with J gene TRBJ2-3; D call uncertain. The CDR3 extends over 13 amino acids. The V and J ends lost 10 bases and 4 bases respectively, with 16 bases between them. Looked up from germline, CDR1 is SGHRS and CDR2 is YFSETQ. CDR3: CASSELRADTQYF. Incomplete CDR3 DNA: TGCGCCTCAAGCGAGTTAAGAGCAGATACG.